This TCR beta chain came from a study of regulatory T cells in long-lasting Graves disease. Study overall: Antithyroid drugs had been taken under 3 months by newly diagnosed Graves' patients.

The germline gives CDR1 LGHNT, CDR2 FRNRAP. The CDR3 totals 17 residues. HTBI primers from iRepertoire and Arm-PCR of CDR3 regions yielded the TCR beta libraries. Methods used by the authors: In the combined samples, roughly 60 TRBV and 11 to 15 TRBJ segments were identified. TCRdb analysed the multiplex PCR reads with MiXCR anew, one entry per CDR3 protein. V and J calls and clone size were set by TCRdb, not the authors. The sample has fewer than 350,000 distinct CDR3 sequences, more than 15% seen once. Time point meaning: newly diagnosed GD, antithyroid drugs for less than 3 months. Following extraction of RNA from PBMCs, that RNA was used to make the TCR library.

The sequence derives from a female donor with Graves disease. The gene calls are TRBV12-5 and TRBJ2-5; 12 nucleotides line up with TRBD2. The J call could be wrong; TRBJ2-1 is a better fit for the DNA end. Sequenced here: peripheral blood mononuclear cells (PBMCs), sampled at new diagnosis, from a patient treated with antithyroid drugs. The CDR3 protein is CASGLVFLAGGPTEQFF. The CDR3 coding sequence is TGTGCTAGTGGTTTGGTATTCCTAGCGGGAGGGCCAACTGAGCAGTTCTTC.